The clone carrying this T cell receptor beta chain came up a few times. Its antigen is not known. The data belong to a study of identical twins. This CDR3 is 15 amino acids long. CDR1 is SGHTA and CDR2 is FQGTGA in the germline V gene. Trimming removed 5 bases from V and 4 bases from J; junction bases left unmatched: 6. Everyone who donated was a healthy Caucasian. Study-wide findings and caveats: An excess of low generation probability was shown by twin-shared out-of-frame alpha sequences. Sharing of beta out-of-frame sequences by twins showed a weaker excess.

Template switching, a step in the protocol, added a universal primer site, and cDNA carried unique molecular identifiers. TCRdb re-called the 5' RACE reads with MiXCR, one entry per CDR3 protein. There are approximately 670,000 distinct CDR3 sequences in the sample; around 6% occur only once, and roughly 1.6% lies in the top ten. This TCR was recovered from a young man in good health. This rearrangement joins TRBV7-3 to TRBJ1-1, with 11 bases identical to TRBD1. Sequences were obtained from naive T cells sorted from blood. The CDR3 here is CASSPSGTGGTEAFF. The CDR3 bases are TGTGCCAGCAGCCCCTCCGGGACAGGGGGCACTGAAGCTTTCTTT.